These 14 T cell receptor beta chains were sequenced from one sample in a study of response to subunit inactivated influenza vaccine. From the RT-PCR reads, TCRdb called clonotypes with MiXCR, one entry per CDR3 protein. The repertoire has about 180,000 distinct CDR3 sequences, about 9% of them found once; the top ten carry roughly a tenth. Specimen: non-naive T cells sorted from PBMCs, collected on the day of vaccination. The origin of the receptors is a man between 50 and 59 years old who received an inactivated influenza vaccine.

The rearrangement links TRBV29-1 to TRBJ2-5, with 12 bases lining up with TRBD2. The CDR3 has 13 residues. Germline V gene sequence: CDR1 SQVTM, CDR2 ANQGSEA. V lost 7 bases, J lost 6 bases, and 6 bases stayed unmatched. The CDR3 DNA follows: TGCAGCGCTCCAGGACTAGCGGGGAAGACCCAGTACTTC. Translation gives CSAPGLAGKTQYF.

On this clonotype itself: The junction differs from germline at one of its ends, possibly a read error. J is TRBJ2-5 and V is TRBV7-2, with D uncertain. Germline V gene data show CDR1 as SGHTA and CDR2 as FQGNSA. The CDR3 spans 14 residues. CDR3 nucleotides: TGTGCCAGCAGCTTTATCTTGACTTCTCGGAGCCATAGCTTC. It translates to CASSFILTSRSHSF.

This clonotype was picked up many times. The chain combines TRBV7-2 with TRBJ2-6; 9 nucleotides align to TRBD1. The CDR3 length is 17 residues. The J segment lost 1 base and the V segment lost 1 base, leaving 2 bases of the junction unmatched. Germline V gene sequence: CDR1 SGHTA, CDR2 FQGNSA. The CDR3 reads CASSLEGQGSGANVLTF. CDR3 coding DNA: TGTGCCAGCAGCTTAGAGGGACAGGGTTCTGGGGCCAACGTCCTGACTTTC.

In DNA, the CDR3 is TGCGCCAGCAGCTTGGCCGGACTAGCGGGAGCCACAGATACGCAGTATTTT. This encodes CASSLAGLAGATDTQYF. The V and J genes are TRBV5-1 and TRBJ2-3; 13 bases agree with TRBD2. J gave up 2 bases and V 0 bases, and 3 bases lay outside the gene matches. CDR1 SGHRS and CDR2 YFSETQ come from the germline V gene. The CDR3 is 17 amino acids.

This clonotype appeared many times. J is TRBJ1-5 and V is TRBV4-1, with D maybe TRBD1 (5 bases). Trimming took off 4 bases at V and 0 bases at J, with 7 bases between the two ends. Germline V gives CDR1 MGHRA, CDR2 YSYEKL. CDR3 length equals 14 residues. As DNA, the CDR3 is TGCGCCAGCAGCCTAGGACATAGCAATCAGCCCCAGCATTTT. The encoded protein is CASSLGHSNQPQHF.

This chain links TRBV7-2 with TRBJ1-5; D uncertain. CDR3 length: 16 amino acids. V shed 3 bases and J shed 7 bases, with 19 bases lying between them. Germline V gives CDR1 SGHTA, CDR2 FQGNSA. CDR3 nucleotide sequence: TGTGCCAGCAGCTTGGAGGCCCGGGGTACACGGCAGCCCCAGCATTTT. As protein: CASSLEARGTRQPQHF. The whole variable domain, filled in from reference TRBV7-2 and TRBJ1-5, reads GAGVSQSPSNKVTEKGKDVELRCDPISGHTALYWYRQSLGQGLEFLIYFQGNSAPDKSGLPSDRFSAERTGGSVSTLTIQRTQQEDSAVYLCASSLEARGTRQPQHFGDGTRLSIL.

The table lists this clonotype with a few counts. This sequence joins TRBV12-3 or TRBV12-4 and TRBJ1-2; TRBD1 matches at 8 bases. J gave up 7 bases and V 4 bases, and 11 bases lay outside the gene matches. This CDR3 comprises 15 residues. CDR3 amino acids: CASSSVSTGVGGYTF. The CDR3, as DNA: TGTGCCAGCAGTTCCGTTTCGACAGGGGTGGGTGGCTACACCTTC.

The V call is TRBV6-1, the J call TRBJ1-5; D remains ambiguous. The germline V gene encodes CDR1 MNHNS and CDR2 SASEGT. V lost 6 bases and J lost 0, with 12 bases in between. The CDR3 loop spans 15 amino acids. This CDR3 reads CASRATAYSNQPQHF. The CDR3 nucleotides are TGTGCCAGCAGAGCGACGGCCTATAGCAATCAGCCCCAGCATTTT.

There are many counts of this clonotype. The V call is TRBV3-1, the J call TRBJ1-4; D gene ambiguous. The CDR3 is 15 amino acids. Germline V gives CDR1 LGHDT, CDR2 YNNKEL (reference sequence). V lost 0 bases and J lost 0, with 5 bases in between. The CDR3 region is CASSQDGATNEKLFF. The DNA of the CDR3 is TGTGCCAGCAGCCAAGACGGAGCAACTAATGAAAAACTGTTTTTT.

This clonotype was seen at least ten times. V and J are TRBV5-5 and TRBJ2-1, with a tentative D call TRBD1 (5 bases). Germline V gene sequence: CDR1 SGHKS, CDR2 YYEKEE (reference sequence). CDR3 size: 13 residues. The V gene lost 1 base and the J gene lost 11 bases, with 13 bases spanning the gap. The CDR3 spells CASSLNSAGKQFF. CDR3 sequence (DNA): TGTGCCAGCAGCTTGAATTCGGCAGGGAAGCAGTTCTTC.

This clonotype was observed a handful of times. The chain is built from TRBV5-5 and TRBJ1-1, with 10 bases identical to TRBD1. This CDR3 spans 15 amino acids. From germline, CDR1 is SGHKS and CDR2 YYEKEE (reference sequence). V gave up 0 bases and J gave up 4 bases; unmatched junction bases: 3. The CDR3 sequence: CASSLGTGGTTEAFF. CDR3 nucleotide sequence: TGTGCCAGCAGCTTGGGGACAGGGGGGACCACTGAAGCTTTCTTT.

The table lists this clonotype with many counts. The V and J genes are TRBV21-1 and TRBJ1-1. TRBV21-1 corresponds to a pseudogene. The CDR3 runs to 13 residues. This CDR3 reads CASRKPGNTEAFF. The CDR3 coding sequence is TGTGCCAGCCGAAAGCCAGGGAACACTGAAGCTTTCTTT.

The chain couples TRBV5-1 to TRBJ2-3, with TRBD2 matching over 8 bases. V lost 4 bases, J lost 4 bases, and 8 bases stayed unmatched. This CDR3 is built from 15 residues. Germline V CDR1 and CDR2: SGHRS, YFSETQ. CDR3 residues: CASSPGGALSDTQYF. For the CDR3, the DNA is TGCGCCAGCAGCCCCGGGGGGGCACTGTCAGATACGCAGTATTTT. The entire variable domain, with the rest obtained from reference TRBV5-1 and TRBJ2-3, is as follows: KAGVTQTPRYLIKTRGQQVTLSCSPISGHRSVSWYQQTPGQGLQFLFEYFSETQRNKGNFPGRFSGRQFSNSRSEMNVSTLELGDSALYLCASSPGGALSDTQYFGPGTRLTVL.

This clonotype was counted ten times or more. The gene calls are TRBV10-3 and TRBJ1-1; maybe TRBD1 (5 bases). The CDR3 contains 15 residues. Germline values: CDR1 ENHRY, CDR2 SYGVKD. The V end was cut by 2 bases, the J end by 4 bases, with 14 bases between. The CDR3 DNA follows: TGTGCCATCAGTGAGCCCGGCAGGGCGGTCACTGAAGCTTTCTTT. Its protein product is CAISEPGRAVTEAFF.